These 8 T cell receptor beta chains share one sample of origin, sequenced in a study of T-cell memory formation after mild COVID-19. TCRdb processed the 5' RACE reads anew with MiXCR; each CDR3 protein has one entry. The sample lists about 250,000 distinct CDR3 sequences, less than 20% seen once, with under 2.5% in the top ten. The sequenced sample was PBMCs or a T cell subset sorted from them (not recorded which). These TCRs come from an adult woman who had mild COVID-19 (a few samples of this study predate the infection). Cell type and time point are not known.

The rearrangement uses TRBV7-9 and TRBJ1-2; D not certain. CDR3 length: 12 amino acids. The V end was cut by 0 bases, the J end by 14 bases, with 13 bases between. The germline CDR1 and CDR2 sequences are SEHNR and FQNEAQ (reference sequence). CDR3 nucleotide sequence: TGTGCCAGCAGCTTAGCGGAGAGGGTGCAGACCTTC. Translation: CASSLAERVQTF.

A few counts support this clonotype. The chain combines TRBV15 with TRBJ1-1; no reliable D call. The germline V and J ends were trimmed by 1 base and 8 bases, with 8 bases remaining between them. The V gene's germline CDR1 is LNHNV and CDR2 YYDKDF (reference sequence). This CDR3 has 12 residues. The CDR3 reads CATSRGVGEAFF. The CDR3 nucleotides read TGTGCCACCAGCAGAGGTGTGGGGGAAGCTTTCTTT.

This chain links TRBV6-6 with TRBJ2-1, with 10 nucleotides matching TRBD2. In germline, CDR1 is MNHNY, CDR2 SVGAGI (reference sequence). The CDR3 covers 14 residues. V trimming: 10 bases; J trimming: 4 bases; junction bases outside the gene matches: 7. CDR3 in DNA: TGTGCCACTAGTTGGACTAGCGGATACAATGAGCAGTTCTTC. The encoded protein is CATSWTSGYNEQFF.

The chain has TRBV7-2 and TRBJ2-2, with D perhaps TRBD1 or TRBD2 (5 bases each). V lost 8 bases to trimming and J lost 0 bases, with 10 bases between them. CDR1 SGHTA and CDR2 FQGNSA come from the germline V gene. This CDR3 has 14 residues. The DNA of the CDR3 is TGTGCCAGCTCCTGGGGGTCGAACACCGGGGAGCTGTTTTTT. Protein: CASSWGSNTGELFF.

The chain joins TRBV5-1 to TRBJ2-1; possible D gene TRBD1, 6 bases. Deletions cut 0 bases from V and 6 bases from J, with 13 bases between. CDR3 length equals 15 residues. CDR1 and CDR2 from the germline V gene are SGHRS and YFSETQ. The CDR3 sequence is CASSLVQGYLNEQFF. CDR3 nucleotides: TGCGCCAGCAGCTTGGTGCAGGGGTACCTCAATGAGCAGTTCTTC.

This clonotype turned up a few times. The CDR3 coding sequence is TGCGCCAGCAGCGCCGCCGGGACAGGGGCTGGCTACACCTTC. Its protein product is CASSAAGTGAGYTF. V and J are TRBV5-1 and TRBJ1-2, with 10 positions matching TRBD1. Germline V gene data show CDR1 as SGHRS and CDR2 as YFSETQ. V trimming: 4 bases; J trimming: 7 bases; junction bases outside the gene matches: 7. The CDR3 is 14 residues long. Drawing the rest from reference TRBV5-1 and TRBJ1-2, the complete variable domain is KAGVTQTPRYLIKTRGQQVTLSCSPISGHRSVSWYQQTPGQGLQFLFEYFSETQRNKGNFPGRFSGRQFSNSRSEMNVSTLELGDSALYLCASSAAGTGAGYTFGSGTRLTVV.

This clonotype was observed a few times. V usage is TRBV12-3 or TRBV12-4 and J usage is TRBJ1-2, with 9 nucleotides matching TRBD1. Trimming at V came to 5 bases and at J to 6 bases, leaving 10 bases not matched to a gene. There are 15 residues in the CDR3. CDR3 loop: CASSPWGWDRDGYTF. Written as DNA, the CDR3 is TGTGCCAGCAGTCCCTGGGGATGGGACAGGGATGGCTACACCTTC.

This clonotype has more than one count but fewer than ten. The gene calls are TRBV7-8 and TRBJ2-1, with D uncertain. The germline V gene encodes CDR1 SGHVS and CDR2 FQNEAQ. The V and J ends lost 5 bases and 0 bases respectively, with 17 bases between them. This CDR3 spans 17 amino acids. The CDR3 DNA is TGTGCCAGCAGCCCTAGTAGGCGTTACAGCTCCTACAATGAGCAGTTCTTC. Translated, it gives CASSPSRRYSSYNEQFF.